Listed here is a single TCR beta chain. Its binding antigen is unknown. Within one base of it there is no much larger clone, and no base qualities were kept. Library generation was performed with 5' RACE. Sequencing was carried out with an Illumina HiSeq 2500. A second roughly 6 to 12 cycle PCR used a sample-barcoded 5' primer and a J-beta primer mix. Each TCR beta cDNA molecule received a unique molecular identifier from a template-switch 5' adaptor carrying 12 random nucleotides. Each sample yielded at least 3 million CDR3-containing paired-end reads. First-strand cDNA was synthesized from all RNA with the Mint cDNA synthesis kit, primed by a TRBC-specific oligonucleotide. All cDNA was treated with uracil-DNA glycosylase and then went through a first 18-cycle PCR with the universal primers M1SS and BC2_uni_R. Per the authors' processing: For normalization, 1 million high-quality reads, each with a distinct molecular identifier, were randomly selected from each sample. Reads with shared molecular identifiers were discarded instead of being binned into consensus sequences. MiTCR, set to a Q25 quality threshold and the strictest error-elimination algorithm, was used for CDR3 identification, clonotype clustering and error correction. A nonparametric unseen species model with Euler transformation was used to estimate a lower bound on total TCR beta diversity. The public sequencing data were trimmed at Q25 with fastp and processed into clonotypes with MiXCR by TCRdb, which kept only in-frame beta chains. Here each entry gathers all rows of one CDR3 protein and keeps the most common genes and DNA. The V and J calls and clone size are TCRdb's, not the authors'. The sample table holds approximately 800,000 distinct CDR3 sequences, of which roughly 64% were seen once. The top ten hold about 20% of the sample.

The sample originates from a study of blood T cells in healthy people across ages (dated by TCRdb to between 2015 and 2016). In terms of the full investigation: In model experiments, template switching captured about one uniquely barcoded TCR beta cDNA molecule for every two T cells. Using the same blood draw, the study looked at two additional independent replicas of 1 million unique cDNA reads for two donors, one aged 18 to 30 and the other aged 80 or older. To avoid experimental bias, donors of different ages were spread randomly across the sequencing lanes. Donors were grouped into four age groups: young (average approximately 15 years), middle-aged (about 38), aged (about 60) and long-lived (approximately 78). Age-related changes in TCR beta repertoire diversity were measured in the study by deep sequencing normalized with unique cDNA molecular identifiers.

The roughly 38 donors, aged about 6 to 100 years, were systemically healthy Caucasian individuals from Russia. Each donor gave ten milliliters of peripheral blood, collected into EDTA-treated Vacutainer tubes. Ficoll-Paque density-gradient centrifugation was used to isolate PBMCs, with at least 7 million per sample. Trizol reagent was used to extract total RNA from the PBMCs, yielding at least 5.5 micrograms per sample. For every donor, flow cytometry on a PBMC aliquot measured the percentage of naive CD45RAhigh/CD27high T cells. The study at large found these results: Because the CMV infection status of the donors was unknown, age-related changes in expanded clonotypes may potentially have been confounded. Estimates of total diversity from one million sequenced T cells were regarded as lower bounds and underestimates. The percentage of naive T cells measured by flow cytometry correlated strongly with observed TCR beta diversity. Because profiling used bulk unsorted PBMCs, naive and antigen-experienced compartments could not be compared conclusively. Observed TCR beta diversity per million T cells fell roughly linearly with age, and a significant reduction was already apparent by age around 36. The long-lived group showed more naive CD4+ T cells, fewer expanded clones and increased TCR diversity than the aged group, suggesting age selection.

Sequences were obtained from blood. The receptor's source is a man aged 30 to 45 in good health.

CDR3 loop: CASSSDSGIYEQYF. The bases are TGTGCCAGCAGCTCTGATAGCGGCATCTACGAGCAGTACTTC. Recombination connected TRBV7-2 to TRBJ2-7; TRBD2 could be the D gene, as 6 bases match. From the cysteine up to the phenylalanine, the CDR3 has a length of 14 residues. Only CDR3 DNA is held: 42 bases, read in frame from base 1. Trimming costs V 4 bases and J 3 bases, and their ends lie 13 bases apart. Looking up the germline V gene yields CDR1 SGHTA and CDR2 FQGNSA.